The 12 T cell receptor beta chains listed next were all sequenced from one sample in a study of cytomegalovirus exposure and HLA in healthy donors. The PCR employed 60 Vbeta primers together with 13 Jbeta primers. Here immunoSEQ multiplex PCR was the method, and the copy in TCRdb shows in-frame clones only, minus some. Here the sample spans 100,000 to 150,000 clones, around 80% being singletons. Material: PBMCs. These receptors originate from a young man in good health and CMV-seronegative.

Turning to this clone: Distinct nucleotide sequences in the sample also encode this CDR3. The V and J genes are TRBV5-4 and TRBJ1-4; perhaps TRBD1 as D (6 bases). Trimming left V 4 bases short and J 0 bases short, with 13 bases between. CDR1 and CDR2 from the germline V gene are SGHNT and YYREEE (reference sequence). The CDR3 sequence is 16 residues long. The CDR3 protein is CASSRGQTATNEKLFF. The DNA of the CDR3 is TGTGCCAGCAGCCGCGGACAGACTGCAACTAATGAAAAACTGTTTTTT.

The CDR3 loop is CASSEVATGELFF. DNA of the CDR3: TGTGCCAGCAGTGAGGTAGCGACCGGGGAGCTGTTTTTT. The gene calls are TRBV6-4 and TRBJ2-2, with D tentatively TRBD2 (5 bases). Germline CDR1 and CDR2: MRHNA and SNTAGT. The CDR3 is made up of 13 amino acids. V was trimmed by 3 bases and J by 5 bases, leaving 7 bases between them.

The chain employs TRBV10-3 and TRBJ2-2; 10 nucleotides align to TRBD1. V lost 6 bases to trimming and J lost 8 bases; unmatched junction nucleotides: 3. This CDR3 region has 13 residues. Germline V lookup: CDR1 ENHRY, CDR2 SYGVKD. CDR3 nucleotides: TGTGCCATCAGAGGACAGGGGGTAGGGGAGCTGTTTTTT. Translation: CAIRGQGVGELFF.

J is TRBJ1-2 and V is TRBV6-5; no definite D call. The CDR3 has 14 residues. The V gene's germline CDR1 is MNHEY and CDR2 SVGAGI. Trimming took off 4 bases at V and 8 bases at J, with 17 bases between the two ends. The CDR3 bases are TGTGCCAGCAGTTCCACAACAAACGGGATGGGCTACACCTTC. Its translation is CASSSTTNGMGYTF.

For this clone: The junction shows a germline mismatch at one end, possibly a read error. This chain connects TRBV6-1 to TRBJ1-1; possibly TRBD1 for D (6 bases). This CDR3 spans 13 amino acids. Germline CDR1 is MNHNS and CDR2 is SASEGT. CDR3 sequence reads: CATGEHRGTKGLF. The DNA for the CDR3 is TGTGCCACCGGGGAGCATCGAGGGACAAAAGGCTTATTT.

The CDR3 sequence is CAGVDLAASYNEQFF. As DNA, the CDR3 is TGTGCCGGAGTCGATCTAGCGGCGTCCTACAATGAGCAGTTCTTC. The J gene is TRBJ2-1, the V gene TRBV7-9; 7 bases match TRBD2. V trimming: 11 bases; J trimming: 1 base; junction bases outside the gene matches: 11. Per the germline V gene, CDR1 is SEHNR and CDR2 is FQNEAQ (reference sequence). This CDR3 region has 15 residues. The whole variable domain, filled in from reference TRBV7-9 and TRBJ2-1, reads DTGVSQNPRHKITKRGQNVTFRCDPISEHNRLYWYRQTLGQGPEFLTYFQNEAQLEKSRLLSDRFSAERPKGSFSTLEIQRTEQGDSAMYLCAGVDLAASYNEQFFGPGTRLTVL.

The chain links TRBV5-4 to TRBJ1-2; 7 bases are a match to TRBD1. The J segment lost 7 bases and the V segment lost 1 base, leaving 7 bases of the junction unmatched. From germline, CDR1 is SGHNT and CDR2 YYREEE (reference sequence). This CDR3 has 14 residues. The CDR3: CASSLSGGTSGYTF. The CDR3 bases are TGTGCCAGCAGCTTGTCAGGGGGGACGTCTGGCTACACCTTC.

The chain is built from TRBV7-2 and TRBJ1-3; D is unresolved. The CDR3 spans 15 residues. Looked up from germline, CDR1 is SGHTA and CDR2 is FQGNSA. With 5 bases removed from V and 2 bases from J, the gap between germline ends came to 13 bases. The CDR3 DNA follows: TGTGCCAGCAGCCACCAGGAGGTGGCTGGAAACACCATATATTTT. Its translation is CASSHQEVAGNTIYF.

The rearrangement links TRBV7-8 to TRBJ1-4; 7 bases line up with TRBD1. This CDR3 comprises 17 residues. From germline, CDR1 is SGHVS and CDR2 FQNEAQ. V gave up 4 bases and J gave up 8 bases; unmatched junction bases: 16. The CDR3 protein is CASSSDGLTGLGEKLFF. CDR3 DNA sequence: TGTGCCAGCAGCTCCGACGGCTTGACAGGGTTAGGGGAAAAACTGTTTTTT. The variable domain in full, with the rest retrieved from reference TRBV7-8 and TRBJ1-4, is GAGVSQSPRYKVAKRGQDVALRCDPISGHVSLFWYQQALGQGPEFLTYFQNEAQLDKSGLPSDRFFAERPEGSVSTLKIQRTQQEDSAVYLCASSSDGLTGLGEKLFFGSGTQLSVL.

This clone showed up just a few times. The chain combines TRBV19 with TRBJ2-7, with TRBD1 identical over 8 bases. Germline CDR1 LNHDA, CDR2 SQIVND (reference sequence). The CDR3 runs 15 residues. Unmatched junction bases numbered 12, after V lost 4 bases and J lost 7 bases. CDR3 region: CASSKTTGVVSEQYF. In DNA, the CDR3 is TGTGCCAGTAGTAAAACGACAGGGGTCGTCTCTGAGCAGTACTTC. Filled out from reference TRBV19 and TRBJ2-7, the complete variable domain reads DGGITQSPKYLFRKEGQNVTLSCEQNLNHDAMYWYRQDPGQGLRLIYYSQIVNDFQKGDIAEGYSVSREKKESFPLTVTSAQKNPTAFYLCASSKTTGVVSEQYFGPGTRLTVT.

The V call is TRBV5-5, the J call TRBJ2-5; a possible D gene is TRBD1 (6 bases). Trimming removed 1 base at V and 0 bases at J, with 10 bases between. CDR1 and CDR2 (germline): SGHKS, YYEKEE (reference sequence). The CDR3 is made up of 15 amino acids. The CDR3 protein is CASSLSTGYQETQYF. The CDR3, as DNA: TGTGCCAGCAGCTTGTCCACAGGGTACCAAGAGACCCAGTACTTC.

This clone has just a few counts. The genes are TRBV30 and TRBJ2-1; the match to TRBD2 covers 10 bases. The ends lost 1 base at V and 8 bases at J; junction bases unmatched: 8. CDR1 GTSNPN and CDR2 SVGIG come from the germline V gene (reference sequence). The CDR3 spans 15 residues. In DNA, the CDR3 is TGTGCCTGGAGTGAGGGGGGGACTAGCGCTGATGAGCAGTTCTTC. This translates into CAWSEGGTSADEQFF.